This entry concerns a single T cell receptor beta chain. Its antigen is still unknown. The PCR used 60 Vbeta and 13 Jbeta primers. The assay was immunoSEQ multiplex PCR, and TCRdb's table has in-frame clones only and misses some. In the table there are approximately 160,000 clones, roughly 77% of which are singletons. This entry is derived from a study of cytomegalovirus exposure and HLA in healthy donors. Study outcomes and limitations: 87-base-pair reads could not separate some V segments, including TRBV6-2 and TRBV6-3. In a later analysis, CMV-associated beta chains were mostly HLA-associated, it appeared.

The germline gives CDR1 GTSNPN, CDR2 SVGIG (reference sequence). Trimming cost V 6 bases and J 9 bases, with 12 bases left between them. This CDR3 contains 11 residues. The chain combines TRBV30 with TRBJ2-1; D gene unclear. The sequence came from a woman between 35 and 50 years old in good health and CMV-seropositive. Sequenced input: PBMCs. The DNA for the CDR3 is TGTGCCTGTACGTTGCAGGTTGAGCAGTTCTTC. This codes for CACTLQVEQFF.